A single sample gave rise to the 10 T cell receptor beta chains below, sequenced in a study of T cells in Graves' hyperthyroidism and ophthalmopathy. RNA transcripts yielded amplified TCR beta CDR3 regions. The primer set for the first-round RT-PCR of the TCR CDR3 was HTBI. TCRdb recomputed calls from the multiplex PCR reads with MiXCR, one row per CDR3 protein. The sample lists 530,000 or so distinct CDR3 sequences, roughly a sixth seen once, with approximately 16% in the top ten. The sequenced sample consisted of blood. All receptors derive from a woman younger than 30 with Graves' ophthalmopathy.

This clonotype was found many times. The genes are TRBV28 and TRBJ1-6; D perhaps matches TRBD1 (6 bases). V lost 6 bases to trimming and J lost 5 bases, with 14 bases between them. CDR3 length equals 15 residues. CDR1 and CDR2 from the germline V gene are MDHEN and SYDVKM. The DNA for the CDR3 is TGTGCCAGCAGGTCCCAGGGGTCTCATAATTCACCCCTCCACTTT. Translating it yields CASRSQGSHNSPLHF. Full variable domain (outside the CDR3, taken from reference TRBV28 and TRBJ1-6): DVKVTQSSRYLVKRTGEKVFLECVQDMDHENMFWYRQDPGLGLRLIYFSYDVKMKEKGDIPEGYSVSREKKERFSLILESASTNQTSMYLCASRSQGSHNSPLHFGNGTRLTVT.

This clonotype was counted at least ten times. CDR3: CASSLTTRGNEQFF. CDR3 DNA sequence: TGTGCCAGCAGTTTAACGACCCGTGGGAATGAGCAGTTCTTC. The chain carries TRBV12-3 or TRBV12-4 and TRBJ2-1; D call uncertain. The CDR3 extends over 14 amino acids. V was clipped by 2 bases and J by 7 bases, with 12 bases between them.

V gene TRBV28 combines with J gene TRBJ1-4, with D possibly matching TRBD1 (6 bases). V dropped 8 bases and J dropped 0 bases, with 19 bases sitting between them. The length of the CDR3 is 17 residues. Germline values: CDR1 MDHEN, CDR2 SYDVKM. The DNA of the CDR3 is TGTGCCAGCTTTCAGGGGCGAACCTACGCAACTAATGAAAAACTGTTTTTT. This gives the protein CASFQGRTYATNEKLFF.

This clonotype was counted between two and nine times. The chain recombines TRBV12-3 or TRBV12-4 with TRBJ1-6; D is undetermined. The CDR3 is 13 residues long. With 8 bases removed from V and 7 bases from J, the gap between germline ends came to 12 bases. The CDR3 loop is CASQPGYNSPLHF. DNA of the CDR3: TGTGCCAGCCAACCGGGCTACAATTCACCCCTCCACTTT.

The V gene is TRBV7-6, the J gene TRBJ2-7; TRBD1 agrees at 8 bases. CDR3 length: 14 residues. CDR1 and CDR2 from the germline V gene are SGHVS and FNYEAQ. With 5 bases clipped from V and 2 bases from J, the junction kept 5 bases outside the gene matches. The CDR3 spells CASSARQGPYEQYF. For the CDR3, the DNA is TGTGCCAGCAGCGCTCGACAGGGGCCCTACGAGCAGTACTTC.

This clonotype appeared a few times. The CDR3 spells CASSQLALVQFF. The CDR3 DNA sequence: TGTGCCAGCAGTCAACTAGCGCTAGTACAGTTCTTC. V gene TRBV6-2 or TRBV6-3 combines with J gene TRBJ2-1, with 7 nucleotides matching TRBD2. Trimming took 5 bases from V and 13 from J; bases not matched to a gene: 8. This CDR3 is 12 amino acids long. Germline V gives CDR1 MNHEY, CDR2 SVGEGT.

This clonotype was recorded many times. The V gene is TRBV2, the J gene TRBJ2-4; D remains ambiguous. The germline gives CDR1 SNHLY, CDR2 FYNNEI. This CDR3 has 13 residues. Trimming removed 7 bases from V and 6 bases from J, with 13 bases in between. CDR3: CASNDGQTNIQYF. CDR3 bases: TGTGCCAGCAACGACGGGCAAACAAACATTCAGTACTTC.

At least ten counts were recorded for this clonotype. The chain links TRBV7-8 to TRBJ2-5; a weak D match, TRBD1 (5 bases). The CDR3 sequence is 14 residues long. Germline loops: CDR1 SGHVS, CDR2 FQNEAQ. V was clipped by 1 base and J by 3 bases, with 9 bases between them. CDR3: CASSLVLGEETQYF. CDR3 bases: TGTGCCAGCAGCTTAGTTTTAGGGGAAGAGACCCAGTACTTC.

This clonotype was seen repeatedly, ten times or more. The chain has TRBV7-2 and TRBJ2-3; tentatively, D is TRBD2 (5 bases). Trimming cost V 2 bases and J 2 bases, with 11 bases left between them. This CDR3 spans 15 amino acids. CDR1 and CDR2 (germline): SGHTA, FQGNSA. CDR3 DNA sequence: TGTGCCAGCAGCTTATTCAGCGGTAACACAGATACGCAGTATTTT. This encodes CASSLFSGNTDTQYF.

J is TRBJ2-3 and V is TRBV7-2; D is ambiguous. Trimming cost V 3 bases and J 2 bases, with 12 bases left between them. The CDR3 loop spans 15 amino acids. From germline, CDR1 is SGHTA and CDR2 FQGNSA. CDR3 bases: TGTGCCAGCAGCTTCCCCCAGTCTGTCACAGATACGCAGTATTTT. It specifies CASSFPQSVTDTQYF.